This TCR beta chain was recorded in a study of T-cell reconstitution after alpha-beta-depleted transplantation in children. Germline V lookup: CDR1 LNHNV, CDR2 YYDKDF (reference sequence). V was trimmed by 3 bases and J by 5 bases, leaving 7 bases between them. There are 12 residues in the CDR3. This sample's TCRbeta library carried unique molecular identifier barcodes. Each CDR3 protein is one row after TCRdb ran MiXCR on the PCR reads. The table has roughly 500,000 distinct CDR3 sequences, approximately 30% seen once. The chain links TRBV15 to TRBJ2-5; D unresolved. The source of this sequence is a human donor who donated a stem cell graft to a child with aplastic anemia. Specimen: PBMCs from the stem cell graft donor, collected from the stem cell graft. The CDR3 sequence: CATSRERETQYF. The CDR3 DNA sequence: TGTGCCACCAGCAGGGAACGGGAGACCCAGTACTTC. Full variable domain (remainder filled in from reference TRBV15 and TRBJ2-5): DAMVIQNPRYQVTQFGKPVTLSCSQTLNHNVMYWYQQKSSQAPKLLFHYYDKDFNNEADTPDNFQSRRPNTSFCFLDIRSPGLGDTAMYLCATSRERETQYFGPGTRLLVL.